This T cell receptor (beta chain) derives from a study of blood T cell repertoires in COVID-19. At the level of the study: Material from acute and convalescent COVID-19 was sourced from the United States, Italy and Spain. T cells, B-cell-depleted T cells, or PBMCs provided the cDNA or gDNA that served as material.

The J segment lost 5 bases and the V segment lost 7 bases, leaving 11 bases of the junction unmatched. This CDR3 spans 14 amino acids. CDR1 and CDR2 from the germline V gene are LNHDA and SQIVND (reference sequence). This clone was detected only a few times. Authors' analysis steps: Reference gene primer amplification in the assay estimated nucleated cell counts. Assay: immunoSEQ multiplex PCR; the TCRdb copy retains only in-frame clones and omits some. D and trimming come from the DNA, and the V and J calls and clone size come from that table. The table lists about 120,000 clones, 80% to 90% of them singletons, with about 12% in the top ten.

The origin of this receptor is a human donor in a cohort sampled during active COVID-19. The chain recombines TRBV19 with TRBJ2-7, with TRBD2 matching 7 bases. Sequenced input: peripheral blood. CDR3 amino acids: CASKATSSLDEQYF. In DNA, the CDR3 is TGTGCCAGTAAGGCGACTAGCAGTTTGGACGAGCAGTACTTC.